Shown below are 10 T cell receptor beta chains from a single sample sequenced in a study of blood T cell repertoires in COVID-19. Only in-frame clones appear in the TCRdb table, and some are missing; sequencing was by immunoSEQ multiplex PCR. The sample yields 85,000 to 120,000 clones, around four fifths seen once. The sample consisted of peripheral blood. Source of these receptors: a human donor in a cohort sampled during active COVID-19.

This sequence joins TRBV7-6 and TRBJ1-1; no definite D call. Trimming left V 5 bases short and J 3 bases short, with 10 bases between. The CDR3 extends over 13 amino acids. CDR1 is SGHVS and CDR2 is FNYEAQ in the germline V gene. The CDR3 nucleotides are TGTGCCAGCAGCAAAAGAGGCTACACTGAAGCTTTCTTT. Its protein product is CASSKRGYTEAFF.

In this sample, this clone turned up a few times. The rearrangement joins TRBV5-4 to TRBJ1-2; 7 bases align to TRBD1. Germline trimming cut 3 bases from V and 2 bases from J; bases unmatched to any gene: 7. The CDR3 extends over 15 amino acids. From germline, CDR1 is SGHNT and CDR2 YYREEE (reference sequence). This CDR3 is CASSSEGRGNYGYTF. In DNA, the CDR3 is TGTGCCAGCAGCTCGGAGGGCAGGGGGAACTATGGCTACACCTTC.

V and J are TRBV28 and TRBJ1-3; 9 nucleotides align to TRBD1. After removal of 5 bases from V and 4 bases from J, the junction contained 6 bases not matched to a gene. The CDR3 is 15 amino acids. CDR1 MDHEN and CDR2 SYDVKM come from the germline V gene. The DNA of the CDR3 is TGTGCCAGCAGTCCACTCGGGACAGGGGGAAACACCATATATTTT. Translated: CASSPLGTGGNTIYF. Full variable domain (outside the CDR3, taken from reference TRBV28 and TRBJ1-3): DVKVTQSSRYLVKRTGEKVFLECVQDMDHENMFWYRQDPGLGLRLIYFSYDVKMKEKGDIPEGYSVSREKKERFSLILESASTNQTSMYLCASSPLGTGGNTIYFGEGSWLTVV.

The chain joins TRBV25-1 to TRBJ1-4; 7 positions agree with TRBD1. The J segment lost 7 bases and the V segment lost 4 bases, leaving 12 bases of the junction unmatched. The CDR3 extends over 16 amino acids. Per the germline V gene, CDR1 is MGHDK and CDR2 is SYGVNS. CDR3 coding DNA: TGTGCCAGCAGTGGAAATCACAGGGGACTGGGTGAAAAACTGTTTTTT. Encoded protein: CASSGNHRGLGEKLFF.

The chain recombines TRBV4-2 with TRBJ2-1; no reliable D call. The germline V gene has CDR1 LGHNA and CDR2 YNFKEQ. This CDR3 is built from 16 residues. Trimming took off 3 bases at V and 0 bases at J, with 12 bases between the two ends. DNA of the CDR3: TGTGCCAGCAGCCATGGAGACGGCGACTCCTACAATGAGCAGTTCTTC. Protein: CASSHGDGDSYNEQFF.

This rearrangement joins TRBV7-9 to TRBJ2-7; the D gene is possibly TRBD2 (7 bases). Trimming cost V 5 bases and J 6 bases, with 17 bases left between them. Germline loops: CDR1 SEHNR, CDR2 FQNEAQ (reference sequence). The CDR3 is made up of 14 amino acids. CDR3 sequence: CASSPRGGAGEQYF. The CDR3 DNA reads TGTGCCAGCAGCCCCCGAGGGGGGGCGGGCGAGCAGTACTTC.

J is TRBJ2-3 and V is TRBV19; 9 positions agree with TRBD2. The CDR3 totals 16 residues. The V and J ends lost 5 bases and 4 bases, in that order; junction bases with no gene match: 10. Germline V lookup: CDR1 LNHDA, CDR2 SQIVND (reference sequence). CDR3 in DNA: TGTGCCAGTAGTGGGACTAGCCTCAGTTGGGCAGATACGCAGTATTTT. Protein product: CASSGTSLSWADTQYF. Filled out from reference TRBV19 and TRBJ2-3, the complete variable domain reads DGGITQSPKYLFRKEGQNVTLSCEQNLNHDAMYWYRQDPGQGLRLIYYSQIVNDFQKGDIAEGYSVSREKKESFPLTVTSAQKNPTAFYLCASSGTSLSWADTQYFGPGTRLTVL.

The chain carries TRBV18 and TRBJ2-7; D possibly corresponds to TRBD2 (5 bases). The CDR3 extends over 16 amino acids. Germline CDR1 reads KGHSH; CDR2 reads LQKENI. Between the trimmed V and J ends, which lost 2 bases and 0 bases, there was a span of 14 bases. The CDR3 DNA reads TGTGCCAGCTCACCATCATCGGGATTAAGCTCCTACGAGCAGTACTTC. This translates into CASSPSSGLSSYEQYF.

The chain uses TRBV14 and TRBJ2-3, with D possibly matching TRBD1 (6 bases). Germline assignment: CDR1 SGHDN and CDR2 FVKESK. Trimming left V 4 bases short and J 6 bases short, with 17 bases between. The CDR3 runs to 15 residues. CDR3 coding DNA: TGTGCCAGCAGCCGACATTACCAGGGGTCCGATACGCAGTATTTT. It codes for CASSRHYQGSDTQYF. The complete variable domain, with remaining parts taken from reference TRBV14 and TRBJ2-3, reads EAGVTQFPSHSVIEKGQTVTLRCDPISGHDNLYWYRRVMGKEIKFLLHFVKESKQDESGMPNNRFLAERTGGTYSTLKVQPAELEDSGVYFCASSRHYQGSDTQYFGPGTRLTVL.

V usage is TRBV18 and J usage is TRBJ2-7, with D maybe TRBD1 (6 bases). This CDR3 comprises 13 residues. Trimming took off 5 bases at V and 3 bases at J, with 11 bases between the two ends. From germline, CDR1 is KGHSH and CDR2 LQKENI. DNA of the CDR3: TGTGCCAGCTCATATGGACAGAACTACGAGCAGTACTTC. This encodes CASSYGQNYEQYF.